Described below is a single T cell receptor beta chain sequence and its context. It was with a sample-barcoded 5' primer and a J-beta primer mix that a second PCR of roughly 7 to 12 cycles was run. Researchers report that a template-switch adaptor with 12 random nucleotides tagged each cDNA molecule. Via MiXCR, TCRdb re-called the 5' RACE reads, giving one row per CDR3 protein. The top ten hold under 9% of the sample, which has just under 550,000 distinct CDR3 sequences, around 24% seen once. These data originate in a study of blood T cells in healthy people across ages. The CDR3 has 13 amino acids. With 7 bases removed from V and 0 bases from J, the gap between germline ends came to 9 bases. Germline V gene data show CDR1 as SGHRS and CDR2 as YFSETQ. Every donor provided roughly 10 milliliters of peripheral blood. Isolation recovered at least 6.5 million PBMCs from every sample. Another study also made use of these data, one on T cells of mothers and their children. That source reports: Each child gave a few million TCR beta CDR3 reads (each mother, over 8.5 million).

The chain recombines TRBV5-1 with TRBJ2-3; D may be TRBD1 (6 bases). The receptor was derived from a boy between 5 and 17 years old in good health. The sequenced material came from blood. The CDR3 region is CASGQSSTDTQYF. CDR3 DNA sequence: TGCGCCAGCGGACAGTCTAGCACAGATACGCAGTATTTT.